This T cell receptor (beta chain) was sequenced in a study of PD-L1 blockade in urothelial cancer. The CDR3 covers 14 residues. V lost 2 bases, J lost 5 bases, and 5 bases stayed unmatched. Looked up from germline, CDR1 is KGHSH and CDR2 is LQKENI. Profiling relied on immunoSEQ multiplex PCR, and the TCRdb table lists in-frame clones only, not all of them. This table has 45,000 to 60,000 clones, 84% appearing once. The V call is TRBV18, the J call TRBJ2-7; 8 nucleotides align to TRBD1. The sample in question was PBMCs, obtained around atezolizumab (anti-PD-L1) treatment. The source is a man in his forties with urothelial cancer. In nucleotides, the CDR3 is TGTGCCAGCTCACCAGGACAGGGAACCGACGAGCAGTACTTC. Its translation is CASSPGQGTDEQYF.